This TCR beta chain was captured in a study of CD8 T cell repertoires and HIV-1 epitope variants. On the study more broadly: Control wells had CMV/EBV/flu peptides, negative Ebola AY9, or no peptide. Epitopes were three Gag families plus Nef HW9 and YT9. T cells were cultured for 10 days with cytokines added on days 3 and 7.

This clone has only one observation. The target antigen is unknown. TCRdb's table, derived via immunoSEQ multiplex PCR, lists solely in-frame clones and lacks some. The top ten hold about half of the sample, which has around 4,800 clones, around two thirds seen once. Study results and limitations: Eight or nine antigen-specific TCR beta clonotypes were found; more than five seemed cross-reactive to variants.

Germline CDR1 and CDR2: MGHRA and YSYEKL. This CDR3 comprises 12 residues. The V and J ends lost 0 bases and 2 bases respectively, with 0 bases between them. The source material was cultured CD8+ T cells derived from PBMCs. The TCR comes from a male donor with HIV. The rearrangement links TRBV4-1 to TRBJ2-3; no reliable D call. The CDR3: CASSQDTDTQYF. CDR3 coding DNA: TGCGCCAGCAGCCAAGACACAGATACGCAGTATTTT.